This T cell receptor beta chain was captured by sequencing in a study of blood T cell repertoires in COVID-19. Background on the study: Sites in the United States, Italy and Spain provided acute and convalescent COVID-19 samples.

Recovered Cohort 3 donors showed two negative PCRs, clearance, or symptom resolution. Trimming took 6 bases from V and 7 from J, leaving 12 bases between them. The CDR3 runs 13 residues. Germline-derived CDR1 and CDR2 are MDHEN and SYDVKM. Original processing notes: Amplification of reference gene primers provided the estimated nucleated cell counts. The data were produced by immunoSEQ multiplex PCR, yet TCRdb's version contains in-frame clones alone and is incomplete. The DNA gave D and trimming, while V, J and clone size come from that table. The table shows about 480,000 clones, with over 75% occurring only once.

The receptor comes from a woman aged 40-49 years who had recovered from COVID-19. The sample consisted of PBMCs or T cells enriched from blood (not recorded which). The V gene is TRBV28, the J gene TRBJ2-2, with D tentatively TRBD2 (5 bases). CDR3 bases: TGTGCCAGCAGGAAGCCGGGGATCGGGGAGCTGTTTTTT. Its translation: CASRKPGIGELFF.